The 10 T cell receptor beta chains below come from one sample, sequenced in a study of technical replicates of blood from a few donors. The assay was immunoSEQ multiplex PCR, and TCRdb's table has in-frame clones only and misses some. The repertoire holds about 88,000 clones, 94% seen once, with more than 0.2% in the top ten. The sample taken for sequencing was T cells isolated from PBMCs. All receptors come from a human donor in good health.

The chain carries TRBV18 and TRBJ2-7, with TRBD2 matching 11 bases. The CDR3 is 15 amino acids. The V segment lost 2 bases and the J segment 3 bases; nucleotides outside the gene matches: 3. CDR1 and CDR2 from the germline V gene are KGHSH and LQKENI. The CDR3 nucleotides are TGTGCCAGCTCACCAGGGACTAGCGGTAACTACGAGCAGTACTTC. The encoded protein is CASSPGTSGNYEQYF. Complete variable domain (other parts from reference TRBV18 and TRBJ2-7): NAGVMQNPRHLVRRRGQEARLRCSPMKGHSHVYWYRQLPEEGLKFMVYLQKENIIDESGMPKERFSAEFPKEGPSILRIQQVVRGDSAAYFCASSPGTSGNYEQYFGPGTRLTVT.

V and J are TRBV5-1 and TRBJ2-1, with D possibly TRBD2 on 7 matching bases. Trimming pared 3 bases from V and 2 bases from J, leaving 18 bases between. Germline CDR1 and CDR2: SGHRS and YFSETQ. CDR3 length: 17 amino acids. The CDR3 DNA reads as TGCGCCAGCAGCTCCAAGGGGTCCGGGGGGCCCTACAATGAGCAGTTCTTC. Protein sequence: CASSSKGSGGPYNEQFF.

This clone has only one observation. This rearrangement joins TRBV5-1 to TRBJ2-7; the match to TRBD2 covers 8 bases. CDR1 and CDR2 from the germline V gene are SGHRS and YFSETQ. Trimming removed 3 bases from V and 6 bases from J; junction bases left unmatched: 8. This CDR3 comprises 14 residues. This CDR3 is CASSSSGLVAEQYF. CDR3 nucleotides: TGCGCCAGCAGCTCCTCGGGACTAGTGGCCGAGCAGTACTTC.

The CDR3 spells CASSLFVGGAYEQYF. CDR3 DNA sequence: TGTGCCAGCAGCTTATTCGTCGGGGGGGCCTACGAGCAGTACTTC. This chain joins TRBV7-3 and TRBJ2-7; 8 bases are a match to TRBD2. The CDR3 totals 15 residues. The V and J ends lost 2 bases and 2 bases, in that order; junction bases with no gene match: 5. Per the germline V gene, CDR1 is SGHTA and CDR2 is FQGTGA.

The chain links TRBV29-1 to TRBJ2-5; 9 nucleotides agree with TRBD2. The V gene end was trimmed by 4 bases and the J gene end by 1 base; junction bases not matched to a gene: 19. The CDR3 is 19 amino acids. Germline V gene data show CDR1 as SQVTM and CDR2 as ANQGSEA. The CDR3 spells CSVAKFKHERGDLQETQYF. The DNA of the CDR3 is TGCAGCGTTGCAAAATTCAAGCACGAGCGGGGGGACCTCCAAGAGACCCAGTACTTC.

This sequence joins TRBV18 and TRBJ1-5, with unresolved D. Germline loops: CDR1 KGHSH, CDR2 LQKENI. The V end lost 5 bases, the J end lost 2 bases, and 7 bases lay between the germline ends. The CDR3 extends over 13 amino acids. The CDR3 loop is CASSEGRNQPQHF. The CDR3 region has the DNA TGTGCCAGCTCAGAGGGCCGCAATCAGCCCCAGCATTTT.

V and J are TRBV28 and TRBJ2-5, with D possibly being TRBD1 (5 bases). CDR1 is MDHEN and CDR2 is SYDVKM in the germline V gene. The CDR3 has 15 residues. V dropped 3 bases and J dropped 2 bases, with 13 bases sitting between them. CDR3 nucleotides: TGTGCCAGCAGTTTCAGGGCAGGAGTACAAGAGACCCAGTACTTC. Encoded protein: CASSFRAGVQETQYF.

The V call is TRBV7-9, the J call TRBJ2-1; a possible D gene is TRBD1 (5 bases). CDR1 is SEHNR, CDR2 FQNEAQ, per germline (reference sequence). The ends were cut back, 1 base at V and 7 bases at J, with 5 bases in the middle. This CDR3 spans 12 amino acids. CDR3 DNA sequence: TGTGCCAGCAGCTTAGAGGGGAATGAGCAGTTCTTC. Its translation: CASSLEGNEQFF.

This rearrangement joins TRBV9 to TRBJ2-3; no definite D call. Germline CDR1 is SGDLS and CDR2 is YYNGEE. V lost 0 bases and J lost 2, with 10 bases in between. The CDR3 has 15 amino acids. The chain's CDR3 is CASSVDESLTDTQYF. Here the CDR3 DNA reads TGTGCCAGCAGCGTAGATGAAAGCCTCACAGATACGCAGTATTTT.

The chain recombines TRBV5-1 with TRBJ2-2, with 9 positions matching TRBD2. The germline CDR1 and CDR2 sequences are SGHRS and YFSETQ. The CDR3 loop spans 17 amino acids. Trimming cost V 4 bases and J 0 bases; bases outside gene matches: 7. CDR3 in amino acids: CASSSPSGNANTGELFF. The CDR3 DNA reads TGCGCCAGCAGCAGTCCTAGCGGGAACGCGAACACCGGGGAGCTGTTTTTT.